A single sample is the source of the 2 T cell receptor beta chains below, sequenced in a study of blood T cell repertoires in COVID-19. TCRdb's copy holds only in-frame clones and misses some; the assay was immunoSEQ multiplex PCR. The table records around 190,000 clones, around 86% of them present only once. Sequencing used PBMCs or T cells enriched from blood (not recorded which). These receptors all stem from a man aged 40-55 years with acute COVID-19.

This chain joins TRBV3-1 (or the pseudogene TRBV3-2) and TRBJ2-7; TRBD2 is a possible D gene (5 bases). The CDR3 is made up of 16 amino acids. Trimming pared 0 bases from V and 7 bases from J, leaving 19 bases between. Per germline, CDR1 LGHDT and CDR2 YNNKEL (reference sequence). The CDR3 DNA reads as TGTGCCAGCAGCCAAGATGGTCGGGGTGGGGTGGAGGAGCAGTACTTC. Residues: CASSQDGRGGVEEQYF.

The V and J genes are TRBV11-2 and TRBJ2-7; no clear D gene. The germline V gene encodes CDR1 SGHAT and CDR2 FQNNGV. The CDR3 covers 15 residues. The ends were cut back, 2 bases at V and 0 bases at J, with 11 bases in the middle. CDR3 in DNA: TGTGCCAGCAGCTTACCGGGTGTACACTCCTACGAGCAGTACTTC. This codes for CASSLPGVHSYEQYF.